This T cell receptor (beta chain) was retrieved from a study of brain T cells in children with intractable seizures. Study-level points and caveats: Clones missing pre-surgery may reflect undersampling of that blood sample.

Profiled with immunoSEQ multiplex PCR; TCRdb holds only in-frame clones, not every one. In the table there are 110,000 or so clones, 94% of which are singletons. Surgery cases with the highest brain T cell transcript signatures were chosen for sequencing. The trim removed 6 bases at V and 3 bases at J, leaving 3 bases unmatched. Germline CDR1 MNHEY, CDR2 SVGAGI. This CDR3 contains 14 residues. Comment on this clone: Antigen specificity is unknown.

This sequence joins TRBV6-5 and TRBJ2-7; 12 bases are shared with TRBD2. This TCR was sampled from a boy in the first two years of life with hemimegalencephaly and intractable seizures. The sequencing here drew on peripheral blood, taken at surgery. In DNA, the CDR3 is TGTGCCAGCAGGGGACTAGCGGGCCACTACGAGCAGTACTTC. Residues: CASRGLAGHYEQYF.